Below are 21 T cell receptor beta chains sequenced from a single sample in a study of blood T cell repertoires in COVID-19. Profiling relied on immunoSEQ multiplex PCR, and the TCRdb table lists in-frame clones only, not all of them. This table holds approximately 240,000 clones, 65% to 80% found once. The sequenced material came from peripheral blood. The receptors derive from a woman aged 40 to 50 with active or convalescent COVID-19.

CDR3 bases: TGCGCCAGCAGCCAGAGTCCCGGGAGCAGCAATCAGCCCCAGCATTTT. Its protein product is CASSQSPGSSNQPQHF. The chain links TRBV4-1 to TRBJ1-5; D is undetermined. V shed 3 bases and J shed 1 base, with 13 bases lying between them. From germline, CDR1 is MGHRA and CDR2 YSYEKL. The CDR3 loop spans 16 amino acids.

The chain carries TRBV6-5 and TRBJ2-2; TRBD1 is a possible D gene (6 bases). Germline CDR1 is MNHEY and CDR2 is SVGAGI. CDR3 length equals 15 residues. V shed 6 bases and J shed 3 bases, with 14 bases lying between them. CDR3 coding DNA: TGTGCCAGCAGAAACACCTGGACAGACACCGGGGAGCTGTTTTTT. It codes for CASRNTWTDTGELFF.

CDR3 region: CASSVVQGVGNTEAFF. As DNA, the CDR3 is TGTGCCAGCAGTGTAGTCCAGGGGGTTGGGAACACTGAAGCTTTCTTT. This chain links TRBV6-1 with TRBJ1-1; 7 bases line up with TRBD1. The CDR3 consists of 16 residues. Germline V gives CDR1 MNHNS, CDR2 SASEGT. With V trimmed by 4 bases and J by 1 base, 9 bases remained unmatched.

The chain employs TRBV4-1 and TRBJ1-6; D remains ambiguous. V was shortened by 6 bases and J by 0 bases, with 6 bases between the two germline ends. CDR1 and CDR2 (germline): MGHRA, YSYEKL. CDR3 length: 14 amino acids. The DNA of the CDR3 is TGCGCCAGCAGAGAGAGCTCCTATAATTCACCCCTCCACTTT. This translates into CASRESSYNSPLHF.

The chain links TRBV9 to TRBJ2-3, with D possibly being TRBD2 (5 bases). Germline loops: CDR1 SGDLS, CDR2 YYNGEE. V dropped 0 bases and J dropped 0 bases, with 11 bases sitting between them. The CDR3 sequence is 16 residues long. The CDR3 here is CASSVAPSPSTDTQYF. The CDR3 region has the DNA TGTGCCAGCAGCGTAGCTCCTAGCCCTAGCACAGATACGCAGTATTTT.

The chain joins TRBV5-5 to TRBJ2-1; TRBD2 matches 8 bases. Unmatched junction bases numbered 9, after V lost 5 bases and J lost 8 bases. Looked up from germline, CDR1 is SGHKS and CDR2 is YYEKEE (reference sequence). The CDR3 covers 14 residues. CDR3 in amino acids: CASRIGGAWDEQFF. CDR3 bases: TGTGCCAGCAGGATCGGGGGGGCCTGGGATGAGCAGTTCTTC.

The chain couples TRBV4-1 to TRBJ2-3; D is uncertain. V lost 1 base and J 1 base, leaving 6 bases between the germline ends. Per the germline V gene, CDR1 is MGHRA and CDR2 is YSYEKL. This CDR3 spans 14 amino acids. The CDR3, as DNA: TGCGCCAGCAGCCAAGGGCGGCGCACAGATACGCAGTATTTT. Translated, it gives CASSQGRRTDTQYF.

The chain is built from TRBV7-9 and TRBJ1-3, with unresolved D. Germline V gives CDR1 SEHNR, CDR2 FQNEAQ (reference sequence). Trimming pared 2 bases from V and 2 bases from J, leaving 7 bases between. The CDR3 is 14 residues long. The CDR3 region is CASSLSLTGNTIYF. CDR3 DNA: TGTGCCAGCAGCTTAAGCCTAACTGGAAACACCATATATTTT. The variable domain in full, completed from reference TRBV7-9 and TRBJ1-3, reads DTGVSQNPRHKITKRGQNVTFRCDPISEHNRLYWYRQTLGQGPEFLTYFQNEAQLEKSRLLSDRFSAERPKGSFSTLEIQRTEQGDSAMYLCASSLSLTGNTIYFGEGSWLTVV.

The V call is TRBV3-1 (or the pseudogene TRBV3-2), the J call TRBJ1-5, with 7 bases identical to TRBD1. With 3 bases clipped from V and 2 bases from J, the junction kept 1 base outside the gene matches. The germline CDR1 and CDR2 sequences are LGHDT and YNNKEL (reference sequence). CDR3 length: 14 residues. The CDR3 reads CASSHDRGNQPQHF. The CDR3 coding sequence is TGTGCCAGCAGCCACGACAGGGGCAATCAGCCCCAGCATTTT.

Only one count was recorded for this clone. V is TRBV10-2 and J is TRBJ1-5, with 7 bases lining up with TRBD1. This CDR3 comprises 15 residues. Germline loops: CDR1 WSHSY, CDR2 SAAADI. Losses at the gene ends were 3 bases for V and 0 bases for J; bases not matched to a gene: 2. CDR3 in amino acids: CASSDGTASNQPQHF. CDR3 nucleotides: TGCGCCAGCAGTGACGGGACAGCTAGCAATCAGCCCCAGCATTTT.

This chain connects TRBV24-1 to TRBJ1-1; weak D call: TRBD1 (6 bases). This CDR3 spans 13 amino acids. V was shortened by 6 bases and J by 4 bases, with 11 bases between the two germline ends. Per germline, CDR1 KGHDR and CDR2 SFDVKD. The CDR3: CATSRGGGTEAFF. As DNA, the CDR3 is TGTGCCACCAGTAGGGGGGGTGGCACTGAAGCTTTCTTT.

The V and J genes are TRBV19 and TRBJ2-1, with TRBD2 matching over 7 bases. The V segment lost 6 bases and the J segment 0 bases; nucleotides outside the gene matches: 5. The CDR3 has 15 residues. Germline assignment: CDR1 LNHDA and CDR2 SQIVND (reference sequence). The CDR3 here is CASSLGGSSYNEQFF. For the CDR3, the DNA is TGTGCCAGTAGCCTCGGGGGGAGCTCCTACAATGAGCAGTTCTTC.

The rearrangement links TRBV19 to TRBJ1-3, with D maybe TRBD1 (6 bases). The V end lost 7 bases, the J end lost 0 bases, and 16 bases lay between the germline ends. In germline, CDR1 is LNHDA, CDR2 SQIVND (reference sequence). This CDR3 region has 16 residues. The CDR3 DNA reads as TGTGCCAGTACCGCGATCGGGACACGCTCTGGAAACACCATATATTTT. This gives the protein CASTAIGTRSGNTIYF. The full variable domain, completed using reference TRBV19 and TRBJ1-3, is DGGITQSPKYLFRKEGQNVTLSCEQNLNHDAMYWYRQDPGQGLRLIYYSQIVNDFQKGDIAEGYSVSREKKESFPLTVTSAQKNPTAFYLCASTAIGTRSGNTIYFGEGSWLTVV.

CDR3 region: CSVDRVSRNEQFF. The CDR3, as DNA: TGCAGCGTTGACAGGGTTAGTAGGAATGAGCAGTTCTTC. The chain recombines TRBV29-1 with TRBJ2-1; D is perhaps TRBD1 (5 bases). Germline V gene lookup returns CDR1 SQVTM and CDR2 ANQGSEA. CDR3 length: 13 amino acids. Trimming removed 3 bases at V and 7 bases at J, with 13 bases between.

The chain recombines TRBV9 with TRBJ2-3; TRBD2 matches at 8 bases. The CDR3 runs to 15 residues. V was clipped by 0 bases and J by 5 bases; unmatched bases: 5. Germline V gives CDR1 SGDLS, CDR2 YYNGEE. This CDR3 reads CASSVASGGGDTQYF. CDR3 nucleotides: TGTGCCAGCAGCGTAGCCAGCGGGGGCGGAGATACGCAGTATTTT.

The chain recombines TRBV5-1 with TRBJ2-7; TRBD1 matches 7 bases. J lost 5 bases, V lost 0 bases, and 5 bases had no gene match. Germline loops: CDR1 SGHRS, CDR2 YFSETQ. The CDR3 consists of 14 residues. CDR3 residues: CASSLVWDSHEQYF. The DNA of the CDR3 is TGCGCCAGCAGCTTGGTATGGGACAGCCACGAGCAGTACTTC.

This chain joins TRBV30 and TRBJ2-3, with 7 bases lining up with TRBD1. CDR1 GTSNPN and CDR2 SVGIG come from the germline V gene (reference sequence). The ends lost 7 bases at V and 1 base at J; junction bases unmatched: 8. This CDR3 contains 14 residues. In DNA, the CDR3 is TGTGCCTCACGTCCAGGGGGAGGCACAGATACGCAGTATTTT. Translating it yields CASRPGGGTDTQYF.

The chain links TRBV5-1 to TRBJ2-7; 10 nucleotides agree with TRBD1. The germline gives CDR1 SGHRS, CDR2 YFSETQ. The junction had 3 bases not matched to a gene; V was cut back by 3 bases and J by 6 bases. This CDR3 is built from 13 residues. CDR3 region: CASSWGTGAEQYF. In DNA form, the CDR3 reads TGCGCCAGCAGCTGGGGGACAGGGGCCGAGCAGTACTTC. Full variable domain (missing parts from reference TRBV5-1 and TRBJ2-7): KAGVTQTPRYLIKTRGQQVTLSCSPISGHRSVSWYQQTPGQGLQFLFEYFSETQRNKGNFPGRFSGRQFSNSRSEMNVSTLELGDSALYLCASSWGTGAEQYFGPGTRLTVT.

The chain joins TRBV11-2 to TRBJ1-4; maybe TRBD1 (6 bases). Germline V gives CDR1 SGHAT, CDR2 FQNNGV. CDR3 length: 15 amino acids. V lost 2 bases and J 9 bases, leaving 16 bases between the germline ends. The CDR3 loop is CASSLFTTGIKKLFF. The CDR3 DNA is TGTGCCAGCAGCTTATTTACCACAGGGATAAAAAAACTGTTTTTT.

The chain links TRBV15 to TRBJ2-7; D uncertain. V was pared by 3 bases and J by 5 bases, with 20 bases between. Germline-derived CDR1 and CDR2 are LNHNV and YYDKDF (reference sequence). The CDR3 covers 16 residues. The CDR3 spells CATSRVPARNGNEQYV. In nucleotides, the CDR3 is TGTGCCACCAGCAGGGTCCCCGCTAGGAACGGAAACGAGCAGTACGTC.

In the case of this clone: A junction end diverges from the germline sequence, so it may reflect a read error. This rearrangement joins TRBV10-1 to TRBJ2-7; tentatively, D is TRBD2 (6 bases). CDR3 length: 13 residues. Looked up from germline, CDR1 is WNHNN and CDR2 is SYGVQD (reference sequence). CDR3 sequence: CASSEGRGRRATF. The CDR3 coding sequence is TGCGCCAGCAGTGAAGGGAGAGGGCGGAGGGCGACCTTC.